The T cell receptor beta chain described here comes from a study of blood T cells in healthy people across ages. This CDR3 has 15 residues. The germline gives CDR1 SGHRS, CDR2 YFSETQ. V gave up 1 base and J gave up 5 bases, with 13 bases separating them. Primers used in a second PCR of about 7 to 12 cycles were a sample-barcoded 5' primer and a J-beta primer mix. TCRdb re-called the 5' RACE reads with MiXCR, one entry per CDR3 protein. Among about 1.1 million distinct CDR3 sequences listed, about two fifths were seen once. This clonotype occurred a few times. The sample consisted of blood. This TCR was sampled from a man between 18 and 29 years old in good health. The V gene is TRBV5-1, the J gene TRBJ2-1; perhaps TRBD1 as D (6 bases). DNA for the CDR3: TGCGCCAGCAGCTTGTTTCGGACAGAAAACAATGAGCAGTTCTTC. Its protein is CASSLFRTENNEQFF.